The clone carrying this T cell receptor beta chain came up once. Its antigen is still unknown. Treatment given: 15 to 20 received Ad26.COV2.S at low or high dose, single or two shots; 5 received placebo; per-sample allocation not given. Day 63 following the first vaccine or placebo injection was when the samples were taken. The sample belongs to a study of Ad26.COV2.S vaccination and SARS-CoV-2 variants. The overall study: By the intramuscular route, Ad26.COV2.S was given once, or twice 56 days apart. Study-level findings and limits: Placebo recipients and vaccine recipients were similar in non-spike TCR breadth.

The germline V and J ends were trimmed by 0 bases and 2 bases, with 15 bases remaining between them. Looked up from germline, CDR1 is SGHAT and CDR2 is FQDESV (reference sequence). The CDR3 extends over 17 amino acids. Produced via immunoSEQ multiplex PCR; TCRdb's table is partial and in-frame only. This repertoire shows under 550,000 clones, 90% found once; its top ten account for about 12%. Here the sequenced sample was peripheral blood, taken in a trial of Ad26.COV2.S vaccine versus placebo. The genes are TRBV11-1 and TRBJ2-3; D might be TRBD2 (6 bases). The sequence came from a person aged 18-60 years who received the Ad26.COV2.S COVID-19 vaccine or a placebo. In nucleotides, the CDR3 is TGTGCCAGCAGCTTAGCCCGAGAGGACTACCCCACAGATACGCAGTATTTT. Translated, it gives CASSLAREDYPTDTQYF.